This T cell receptor beta chain was identified during a study of T cell responses to AZD1222 COVID-19 vaccine. CDR1 is SGHDT and CDR2 is YYEEEE in the germline V gene. This CDR3 has 17 residues. The ends were cut back, 6 bases at V and 1 base at J, with 19 bases in the middle. Generated by immunoSEQ multiplex PCR, the TCRdb table keeps only in-frame clones and is missing some. Here the sample spans about 120,000 clones, around nine tenths being singletons. The clonotype originates from an adult in good health. The source material was peripheral blood, sampled on day 0 of AZD1222 vaccination. The chain uses TRBV5-6 and TRBJ2-2, with a tentative D call TRBD2 (5 bases). CDR3 coding DNA: TGTGCCAGCACCCGCGGGCCTCAAATCCTGAACACCGGGGAGCTGTTTTTT. Its protein product is CASTRGPQILNTGELFF.